A single sample is the source of the 27 T cell receptor beta chains below, sequenced in a study of blood T cell repertoires in COVID-19. Here immunoSEQ multiplex PCR was the method, and the copy in TCRdb shows in-frame clones only, minus some. The table records roughly 300,000 clones, 87% of them present only once. Material: peripheral blood. All receptors derive from a woman between 35 and 50 years old who had recovered from COVID-19.

The gene calls are TRBV5-1 and TRBJ2-6; a possible D gene is TRBD1 (6 bases). Looked up from germline, CDR1 is SGHRS and CDR2 is YFSETQ. V gave up 0 bases and J gave up 0 bases, with 13 bases separating them. This CDR3 contains 18 residues. CDR3: CASSLVWGPLSGANVLTF. DNA for the CDR3: TGCGCCAGCAGCTTGGTCTGGGGGCCGCTCTCTGGGGCCAACGTCCTGACTTTC.

This sequence joins TRBV6-6 and TRBJ1-6; weak D call: TRBD1 (5 bases). V was trimmed by 6 bases and J by 3 bases, leaving 15 bases between them. Germline V gene sequence: CDR1 MNHNY, CDR2 SVGAGI (reference sequence). The CDR3 is made up of 16 amino acids. The CDR3, as DNA: TGTGCCAGCAGCCAACGGGGGTACAACTATAATTCACCCCTCCACTTT. Its protein product is CASSQRGYNYNSPLHF.

The chain couples TRBV5-5 to TRBJ2-2; no clear D gene. Germline V gives CDR1 SGHKS, CDR2 YYEKEE (reference sequence). This CDR3 comprises 14 residues. Trimming pared 3 bases from V and 5 bases from J, leaving 11 bases between. The CDR3 protein is CASSSTSPTGELFF. As DNA, the CDR3 is TGTGCCAGCAGCTCTACCTCACCAACCGGGGAGCTGTTTTTT.

V and J are TRBV28 and TRBJ1-2; unclear D gene. Trimming removed 5 bases from V and 5 bases from J, with 9 bases in between. Germline V gene data show CDR1 as MDHEN and CDR2 as SYDVKM. CDR3 length equals 12 residues. Written as DNA, the CDR3 is TGTGCCAGCAGTCTACAGAGATATGGCTACACCTTC. Residues: CASSLQRYGYTF.

The rearrangement links TRBV11-2 to TRBJ2-7, with 13 bases that match TRBD2. The germline V gene has CDR1 SGHAT and CDR2 FQNNGV. CDR3 length: 14 amino acids. After removal of 3 bases from V and 9 bases from J, the junction contained 5 bases not matched to a gene. DNA of the CDR3: TGTGCCAGCAGCTTGACTAGCGGGGGGCACGGGCAGTACTTC. The encoded protein is CASSLTSGGHGQYF.

The J gene is TRBJ2-3, the V gene TRBV19, with TRBD2 as a possible D gene (5 bases). Germline CDR1 LNHDA, CDR2 SQIVND (reference sequence). The CDR3 spans 14 residues. Trimming took 5 bases from V and 3 from J, leaving 12 bases between them. The CDR3 here is CASSRSRATDTQYF. The CDR3 coding sequence is TGTGCCAGTAGTCGCTCGAGGGCGACAGATACGCAGTATTTT.

This clone was observed a handful of times. This sequence joins TRBV6-5 and TRBJ1-2; TRBD1 matches 8 bases. The CDR3 spans 14 residues. V lost 2 bases to trimming and J lost 4 bases; unmatched junction nucleotides: 3. Per germline, CDR1 MNHEY and CDR2 SVGAGI. The CDR3, as DNA: TGTGCCAGCAGTTACCAGGGGGCGAGCTATGGCTACACCTTC. It codes for CASSYQGASYGYTF.

The CDR3 DNA reads TGTGCCAGCAGCCAAGATTTAGCCCGCCCACTAGCGGGGGGAGATACGCAGTATTTT. It is translated as CASSQDLARPLAGGDTQYF. The V call is TRBV4-2, the J call TRBJ2-3, with 12 bases matching TRBD2. CDR3 length: 19 amino acids. Germline V lookup: CDR1 LGHNA, CDR2 YNFKEQ. With V trimmed by 0 bases and J by 5 bases, 12 bases remained unmatched.

The chain carries TRBV3-1 (or the pseudogene TRBV3-2) and TRBJ1-1, with 8 nucleotides matching TRBD1. The germline V gene has CDR1 LGHDT and CDR2 YNNKEL (reference sequence). The CDR3 contains 14 residues. J lost 4 bases, V lost 5 bases, and 6 bases had no gene match. Here the CDR3 reads CASSEQGVSTEAFF. CDR3 sequence (DNA): TGTGCCAGCAGCGAACAGGGGGTGAGCACTGAAGCTTTCTTT.

CDR3 in DNA: TGTGCCAGCAGCCTTGGGACAGGGGGGGAGCAGTACTTC. Translating gives CASSLGTGGEQYF. The chain links TRBV7-2 to TRBJ2-7, with 11 bases fitting TRBD1. CDR1 and CDR2 (germline): SGHTA, FQGNSA. V lost 5 bases, J lost 7 bases, and 4 bases stayed unmatched. The CDR3 runs 13 residues.

This chain links TRBV11-2 with TRBJ2-1, with 8 bases matching TRBD1. V lost 5 bases and J lost 2; bases outside the gene matches: 5. Germline V lookup: CDR1 SGHAT, CDR2 FQNNGV. The CDR3 loop spans 15 amino acids. CDR3 sequence (DNA): TGTGCCAGCAGCCGCGTCAGGGGGCCCTACAATGAGCAGTTCTTC. Translation: CASSRVRGPYNEQFF.

V usage is TRBV3-1 (or the pseudogene TRBV3-2) and J usage is TRBJ1-5; D not certain. This CDR3 has 15 residues. The germline V gene encodes CDR1 LGHDT and CDR2 YNNKEL (reference sequence). Trimming removed 2 bases at V and 8 bases at J, with 16 bases between. The CDR3 nucleotides read TGTGCCAGCAGCCAAAATTACGGGCCGGAGGAGCCCCAGCATTTT. Its translation is CASSQNYGPEEPQHF.

V gene TRBV6-2 or TRBV6-3 combines with J gene TRBJ2-2; D possibly corresponds to TRBD1 (6 bases). The germline CDR1 and CDR2 sequences are MNHEY and SVGEGT. CDR3 length equals 15 residues. Trimming stripped 5 bases from V and 2 bases from J, with 12 bases between. Here the CDR3 DNA reads TGTGCCAGCAGTCCCCAGGGGCCCAACACCGGGGAGCTGTTTTTT. Translating gives CASSPQGPNTGELFF.

The CDR3 bases are TGTGCCAGCAGCTTAGAGGTGGTAGCGGGGGCCTACGAGCAGTACTTC. Its protein product is CASSLEVVAGAYEQYF. The V gene is TRBV11-2, the J gene TRBJ2-7; 9 nucleotides match TRBD2. Germline V gene data show CDR1 as SGHAT and CDR2 as FQNNGV. This CDR3 has 16 residues. The J segment lost 2 bases and the V segment lost 0 bases, leaving 5 bases of the junction unmatched.

The V gene is TRBV4-3, the J gene TRBJ1-2; D unclear. V was shortened by 0 bases and J by 6 bases, with 14 bases between the two germline ends. This CDR3 is built from 15 residues. The germline CDR1 and CDR2 sequences are LGHNA and YSLEER. CDR3 in DNA: TGCGCCAGCAGCCAAGATATAATAGCTAGGAATGGCTACACCTTC. Translating gives CASSQDIIARNGYTF.

This rearrangement joins TRBV5-1 to TRBJ1-2, with D perhaps TRBD1 (6 bases). The CDR3 totals 17 residues. Germline CDR1 is SGHRS and CDR2 is YFSETQ. V was trimmed by 3 bases and J by 0 bases, leaving 18 bases between them. The CDR3 DNA is TGCGCCAGCAGCTCCCGGGACACCCTCGGAGCTAACTATGGCTACACCTTC. It codes for CASSSRDTLGANYGYTF.

The chain carries TRBV3-1 (or the pseudogene TRBV3-2) and TRBJ1-2, with 8 bases lining up with TRBD1. The V and J ends lost 7 bases and 4 bases, in that order; junction bases with no gene match: 5. The CDR3 covers 13 residues. Germline V CDR1 and CDR2: LGHDT, YNNKEL (reference sequence). CDR3 amino acids: CASTETGGYGYTF. The CDR3 DNA is TGTGCCAGCACCGAAACAGGGGGCTATGGCTACACCTTC.

This sequence joins TRBV11-2 and TRBJ2-7; 7 bases fit TRBD2. After removal of 5 bases from V and 4 bases from J, the junction contained 2 bases not matched to a gene. The CDR3 is 12 amino acids. Germline CDR1 SGHAT, CDR2 FQNNGV. CDR3 sequence: CASSRGGYEQYF. CDR3 nucleotides: TGTGCCAGCAGCCGCGGGGGTTACGAGCAGTACTTC.

V and J are TRBV5-1 and TRBJ2-7; 11 bases match TRBD2. This CDR3 is built from 16 residues. V gave up 0 bases and J gave up 2 bases; unmatched junction bases: 4. Germline values: CDR1 SGHRS, CDR2 YFSETQ. The CDR3 bases are TGCGCCAGCAGCTTGGGCCTAGCGGGGGGAACCTACGAGCAGTACTTC. It yields the protein CASSLGLAGGTYEQYF.

This clone was seen a single time. The chain is built from TRBV6-5 and TRBJ1-1; D is uncertain. The ends were cut back, 7 bases at V and 4 bases at J, with 13 bases in the middle. Germline CDR1 is MNHEY and CDR2 is SVGAGI. This CDR3 contains 13 residues. The CDR3 DNA follows: TGTGCCAGCACTAAATCCCCGGGCACTGAAGCTTTCTTT. As protein: CASTKSPGTEAFF.

This rearrangement joins TRBV4-3 to TRBJ2-4; perhaps TRBD1 as D (6 bases). V was clipped by 1 base and J by 0 bases, with 25 bases between them. The V gene's germline CDR1 is LGHNA and CDR2 YSLEER. This CDR3 spans 21 amino acids. As DNA, the CDR3 is TGCGCCAGCAGCCAAGCCGACCATCAGGGGTTTGAGAGCCTAGCCAAAAACATTCAGTACTTC. Protein sequence: CASSQADHQGFESLAKNIQYF.

The V call is TRBV5-4, the J call TRBJ1-1; D is unresolved. The germline gives CDR1 SGHNT, CDR2 YYREEE (reference sequence). The CDR3 contains 16 residues. V was pared by 4 bases and J by 4 bases, with 20 bases between. The CDR3 loop is CASSPPITGRGTEAFF. As DNA, the CDR3 is TGTGCCAGCAGCCCCCCTATTACTGGGCGGGGCACTGAAGCTTTCTTT.

The V call is TRBV21-1, the J call TRBJ1-1; the tabulated D call, TRBD1, remains unverified against the DNA. TRBV21-1 is described as a pseudogene. This CDR3 is built from 15 residues. CDR3 amino acids: CASSKGAGQNTEAFF. The CDR3 DNA follows: TGTGCCAGCAGCAAAGGAGCAGGGCAGAACACTGAAGCTTTCTTT.

This chain links TRBV27 with TRBJ1-2; TRBD1 matches at 7 bases. This CDR3 has 14 residues. Germline V gene lookup returns CDR1 MNHEY and CDR2 SMNVEV (reference sequence). J lost 4 bases, V lost 4 bases, and 6 bases had no gene match. This CDR3 is CASSSPGQPYGYTF. The CDR3 DNA follows: TGTGCCAGCAGTTCGCCGGGACAGCCCTATGGCTACACCTTC.

The V call is TRBV5-8, the J call TRBJ1-5, with unresolved D. The CDR3 loop spans 13 amino acids. Deletions cut 2 bases from V and 3 bases from J, with 6 bases between. In germline, CDR1 is SGHTS, CDR2 YDEGEE. Here the CDR3 reads CASSLDINQPQHF. As DNA, the CDR3 is TGTGCCAGCAGCTTAGACATCAATCAGCCCCAGCATTTT.

The V call is TRBV6-5, the J call TRBJ2-3; 11 bases agree with TRBD2. V dropped 5 bases and J dropped 4; count of bases not matched to a gene: 5. The CDR3 is made up of 15 amino acids. Germline V gives CDR1 MNHEY, CDR2 SVGAGI. CDR3 in amino acids: CASSLLAGGADTQYF. CDR3 bases: TGTGCCAGCAGTCTCCTAGCGGGGGGCGCAGATACGCAGTATTTT.

The V gene is TRBV2, the J gene TRBJ2-2; 9 bases are a match to TRBD1. Germline CDR1 is SNHLY and CDR2 is FYNNEI. CDR3 length: 16 amino acids. V lost 6 bases, J lost 4 bases, and 9 bases stayed unmatched. CDR3 sequence reads: CASRTAGTGFTGELFF. Written as DNA, the CDR3 is TGTGCCAGCAGGACTGCCGGGACAGGGTTCACCGGGGAGCTGTTTTTT.